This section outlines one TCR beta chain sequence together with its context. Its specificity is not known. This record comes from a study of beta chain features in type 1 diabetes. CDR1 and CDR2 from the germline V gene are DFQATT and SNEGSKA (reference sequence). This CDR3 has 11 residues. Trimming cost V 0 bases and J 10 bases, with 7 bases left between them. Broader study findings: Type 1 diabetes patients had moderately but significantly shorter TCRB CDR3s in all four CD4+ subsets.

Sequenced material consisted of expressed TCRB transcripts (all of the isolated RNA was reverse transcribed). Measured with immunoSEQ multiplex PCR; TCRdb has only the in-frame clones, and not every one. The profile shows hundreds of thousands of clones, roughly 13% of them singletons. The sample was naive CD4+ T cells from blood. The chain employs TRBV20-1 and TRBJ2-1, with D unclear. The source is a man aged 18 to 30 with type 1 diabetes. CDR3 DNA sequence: TGCAGTGCTAGAGACCGAGAGGAGCAGTTCTTC. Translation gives CSARDREEQFF.